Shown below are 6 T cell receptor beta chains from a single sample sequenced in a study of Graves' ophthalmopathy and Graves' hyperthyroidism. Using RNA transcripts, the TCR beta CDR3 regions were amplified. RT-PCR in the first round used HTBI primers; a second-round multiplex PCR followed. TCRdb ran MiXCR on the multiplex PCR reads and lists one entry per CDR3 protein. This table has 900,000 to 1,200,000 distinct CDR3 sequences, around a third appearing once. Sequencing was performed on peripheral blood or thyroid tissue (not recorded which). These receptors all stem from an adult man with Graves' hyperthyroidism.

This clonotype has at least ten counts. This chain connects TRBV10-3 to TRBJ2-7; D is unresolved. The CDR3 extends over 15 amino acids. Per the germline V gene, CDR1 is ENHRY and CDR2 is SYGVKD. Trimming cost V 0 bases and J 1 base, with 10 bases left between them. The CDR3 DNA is TGTGCCATCAGTGAGTCCCAGGTAGGGTCCTACGAGCAGTACTTC. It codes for CAISESQVGSYEQYF.

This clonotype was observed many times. The CDR3 DNA is TGCGCCAGCAGCGAGGGACAGGCGGAGGGCCGGGAGCTGTTTTTT. Translation: CASSEGQAEGRELFF. The V gene is TRBV5-1, the J gene TRBJ2-2; 8 nucleotides align to TRBD1. Germline V CDR1 and CDR2: SGHRS, YFSETQ. The CDR3 loop spans 15 amino acids. With V trimmed by 4 bases and J by 9 bases, 11 bases remained unmatched.

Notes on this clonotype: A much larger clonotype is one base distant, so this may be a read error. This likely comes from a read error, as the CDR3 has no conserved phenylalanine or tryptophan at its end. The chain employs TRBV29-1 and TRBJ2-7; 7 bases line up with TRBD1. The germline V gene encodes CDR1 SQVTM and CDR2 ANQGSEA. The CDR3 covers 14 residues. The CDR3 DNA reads TGCAGCGCTGAAGGGGGCGGGCTCCCCTACGAGCAGTACCTC. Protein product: CSAEGGGLPYEQYL.

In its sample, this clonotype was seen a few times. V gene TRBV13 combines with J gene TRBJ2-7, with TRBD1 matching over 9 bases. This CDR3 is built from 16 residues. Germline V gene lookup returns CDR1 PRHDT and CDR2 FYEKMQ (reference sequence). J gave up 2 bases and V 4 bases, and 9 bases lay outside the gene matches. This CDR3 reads CASSSDPGTGTYEQYF. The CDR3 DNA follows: TGTGCCAGCAGCTCAGACCCAGGGACAGGGACCTACGAGCAGTACTTC.

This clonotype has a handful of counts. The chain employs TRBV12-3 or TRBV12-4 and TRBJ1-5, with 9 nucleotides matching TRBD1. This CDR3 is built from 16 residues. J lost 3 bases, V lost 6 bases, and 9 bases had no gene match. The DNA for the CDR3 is TGTGCCAGCAGCGATCCCGGGACAGGGAACAATCAGCCCCAGCATTTT. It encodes CASSDPGTGNNQPQHF.

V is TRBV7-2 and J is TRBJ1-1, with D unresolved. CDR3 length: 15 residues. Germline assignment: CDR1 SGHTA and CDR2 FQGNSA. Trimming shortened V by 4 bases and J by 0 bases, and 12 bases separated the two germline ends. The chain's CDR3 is CASSYRRTVNTEAFF. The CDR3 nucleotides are TGTGCCAGCAGCTACCGCAGGACGGTGAACACTGAAGCTTTCTTT.